These 30 T cell receptor beta chains share one sample of origin, sequenced in a study of naive and memory T cell subsets. Points from the study as a whole: Especially in CD8 cells, naive repertoires contained a few larger clonotypes, possibly CD45RA-re-expressing memory cells.

These TCRs are of unknown antigen specificity. An equimolar mix of two oligonucleotides served as the beta constant-region primer for TRBC1 and TRBC2. Nested alpha and beta constant-region primers with the SP2 primer drove four PCR rounds on ligated cDNA. TCRdb analysed the UMI-ligation and nested PCR reads with MiXCR anew, one entry per CDR3 protein. The sample includes approximately 100,000 distinct CDR3 sequences, around 15% of them seen just once. Sequencing was carried out using naive CD8+ T cells from blood. All receptors derive from a human donor in good health.

This clonotype appeared many times. The rearrangement links TRBV7-9 to TRBJ2-3; the D gene is possibly TRBD1 (6 bases). Germline assignment: CDR1 SEHNR and CDR2 FQNEAQ (reference sequence). V lost 10 bases, J lost 2 bases, and 25 bases lay in between. CDR3 length: 17 amino acids. CDR3 sequence (DNA): TGTGCCATCGGTACTAGGGACACCCCGTTAGACACAGATACGCAGTATTTT. Protein: CAIGTRDTPLDTDTQYF.

The chain links TRBV4-2 to TRBJ2-3; weak D call: TRBD2 (7 bases). V was pared by 4 bases and J by 6 bases, with 17 bases between. This CDR3 region has 15 residues. The V gene's germline CDR1 is LGHNA and CDR2 YNFKEQ. Here the CDR3 reads CASSPARGASDTQYF. The DNA for the CDR3 is TGTGCCAGCAGCCCTGCACGGGGGGCCTCTGATACGCAGTATTTT.

This clonotype appeared a few times. The chain employs TRBV7-2 and TRBJ2-5, with D possibly matching TRBD2 (6 bases). The CDR3 has 15 residues. The V gene's germline CDR1 is SGHTA and CDR2 FQGNSA. The V gene lost 5 bases and the J gene lost 3 bases, with 16 bases spanning the gap. This CDR3 reads CASSPGGRLEETQYF. CDR3 DNA: TGTGCCAGCAGCCCCGGAGGGCGATTGGAAGAGACCCAGTACTTC.

This clonotype has just a few counts. The J gene is TRBJ2-1, the V gene TRBV20-1; no clear D gene. CDR1 is DFQATT, CDR2 SNEGSKA, per germline (reference sequence). V lost 0 bases to trimming and J lost 5 bases, with 14 bases between them. The CDR3 contains 15 residues. Here the CDR3 DNA reads TGCAGTGCTAGAGAAGGTATTTTGCCTAACAATGAGCAGTTCTTC. This sequence encodes CSAREGILPNNEQFF.

This chain uses TRBV12-3 or TRBV12-4 with TRBJ1-3; D not certain. With 4 bases removed from V and 0 bases from J, the gap between germline ends came to 16 bases. This CDR3 is 17 amino acids long. CDR3 DNA: TGTGCCAGCAGTTCCACCAGCGGGGTGTACTCTGGAAACACCATATATTTT. Translation: CASSSTSGVYSGNTIYF.

In DNA, the CDR3 is TGTGCCAGCAGGGACAGCCAAGCAAGTCGTACTGAAGCTTTCTTT. Amino acids: CASRDSQASRTEAFF. The rearrangement links TRBV25-1 to TRBJ1-1; possibly TRBD1 for D (6 bases). Germline V gene lookup returns CDR1 MGHDK and CDR2 SYGVNS. V lost 6 bases, J lost 5 bases, and 19 bases lay in between. The CDR3 sequence is 15 residues long.

This clonotype was seen only a few times. CDR3 protein: CASSLGGPPQFF. CDR3 bases: TGTGCCAGCAGCTTAGGGGGACCCCCTCAGTTCTTC. This chain links TRBV11-1 with TRBJ2-1; D might be TRBD1 or TRBD2, each matching 5 bases. V lost 1 base, J lost 13 bases, and 11 bases lay in between. The length of the CDR3 is 12 residues. Germline loops: CDR1 SGHAT, CDR2 FQDESV (reference sequence).

This clonotype was counted at least ten times. The chain is built from TRBV7-2 and TRBJ2-1, with D perhaps being TRBD1 or TRBD2 (7 bases each). The CDR3 has 16 residues. Germline V gene data show CDR1 as SGHTA and CDR2 as FQGNSA. V gave up 5 bases and J gave up 8 bases, with 22 bases separating them. CDR3 loop: CASSGGGEGARDEQFF. The DNA of the CDR3 is TGTGCCAGCAGCGGCGGGGGAGAGGGGGCGCGGGATGAGCAGTTCTTC.

This sequence joins TRBV2 and TRBJ2-3; TRBD2 might be the D (5 bases). The CDR3 loop spans 15 amino acids. The V end was cut by 4 bases, the J end by 0 bases, with 11 bases between. CDR1 SNHLY and CDR2 FYNNEI come from the germline V gene. The CDR3 loop is CASSAGSTSTDTQYF. Written as DNA, the CDR3 is TGTGCCAGCAGTGCGGGGAGCACTAGCACAGATACGCAGTATTTT.

The chain couples TRBV6-1 to TRBJ2-3; the match to TRBD2 covers 8 bases. Germline V gene sequence: CDR1 MNHNS, CDR2 SASEGT. The CDR3 covers 21 residues. Trimming at V came to 4 bases and at J to 0 bases, leaving 21 bases not matched to a gene. CDR3 sequence (DNA): TGTGCCAGCAGTGTGCCTGATCTCCTGCGGGAGGCAACGACTAGCACAGATACGCAGTATTTT. Protein product: CASSVPDLLREATTSTDTQYF.

The table lists this clonotype with many counts. The chain joins TRBV4-1 to TRBJ2-5, with D possibly matching TRBD2 (6 bases). Germline assignment: CDR1 MGHRA and CDR2 YSYEKL. The ends were cut back, 4 bases at V and 1 base at J, with 10 bases in the middle. The CDR3 has 14 residues. CDR3 loop: CASSPVAAQETQYF. The CDR3 DNA reads TGCGCCAGCAGCCCGGTAGCGGCCCAAGAGACCCAGTACTTC.

This clonotype was observed at least ten times. The gene calls are TRBV28 and TRBJ2-6; D remains unclear. The V end lost 3 bases, the J end lost 3 bases, and 3 bases lay between the germline ends. The germline CDR1 and CDR2 sequences are MDHEN and SYDVKM. This CDR3 has 13 amino acids. For the CDR3, the DNA is TGTGCCAGCAGTTTGTTTGGGGCCAACGTCCTGACTTTC. Amino acids: CASSLFGANVLTF.

The V gene is TRBV20-1, the J gene TRBJ1-6, with D possibly being TRBD1 (5 bases). The germline CDR1 and CDR2 sequences are DFQATT and SNEGSKA (reference sequence). V lost 5 bases, J lost 0 bases, and 11 bases lay in between. CDR3 length: 15 residues. DNA of the CDR3: TGCAGTGCTCCAACCGGGGGCTCCTATAATTCACCCCTCCACTTT. Its protein is CSAPTGGSYNSPLHF.

This clonotype appeared many times. CDR3 DNA sequence: TGTGCCAGCAGCCCAGGAGTCCGGAGACATGGCTACACCTTC. Its translation: CASSPGVRRHGYTF. The chain carries TRBV11-2 and TRBJ1-2; D is undetermined. Germline V CDR1 and CDR2: SGHAT, FQNNGV. This CDR3 comprises 14 residues. Trimming shortened V by 5 bases and J by 6 bases, and 16 bases separated the two germline ends.

This clonotype was counted a single time. V is TRBV25-1 and J is TRBJ1-1; D remains ambiguous. Germline V lookup: CDR1 MGHDK, CDR2 SYGVNS. This CDR3 region has 12 residues. With 1 base removed from V and 6 bases from J, the gap between germline ends came to 6 bases. The CDR3 DNA sequence: TGTGCCAGCAGTGAATCGCCAGCTGAAGCTTTCTTT. Protein: CASSESPAEAFF.

The gene calls are TRBV14 and TRBJ2-7, with 10 positions matching TRBD1. Germline V gene sequence: CDR1 SGHDN, CDR2 FVKESK. The V gene end was trimmed by 3 bases and the J gene end by 3 bases; junction bases not matched to a gene: 5. The CDR3 sequence is 15 residues long. The CDR3 loop reads CASSHPGTGVYEQYF. The CDR3 nucleotides are TGTGCCAGCAGCCACCCCGGGACAGGGGTCTACGAGCAGTACTTC.

J is TRBJ2-5 and V is TRBV10-3; D is perhaps TRBD1 (5 bases). The V end was cut by 3 bases, the J end by 5 bases, with 10 bases between. The CDR3 extends over 13 amino acids. Germline V gives CDR1 ENHRY, CDR2 SYGVKD. The CDR3 here is CAISDGAPETQYF. The CDR3 DNA reads as TGTGCCATCAGTGATGGGGCGCCTGAGACCCAGTACTTC.

This clonotype has a handful of counts. J is TRBJ1-2 and V is TRBV7-9; a weak D match, TRBD1 (5 bases). Trimming stripped 4 bases from V and 4 bases from J, with 13 bases between. The CDR3 is 14 amino acids. Germline assignment: CDR1 SEHNR and CDR2 FQNEAQ (reference sequence). Here the CDR3 reads CASSSDSTFYGYTF. DNA for the CDR3: TGTGCCAGCAGCTCCGACAGTACCTTCTATGGCTACACCTTC.

The genes are TRBV28 and TRBJ2-7; D is unclear. The CDR3 sequence is 13 residues long. Trimming left V 3 bases short and J 2 bases short, with 8 bases between. The germline V gene has CDR1 MDHEN and CDR2 SYDVKM. The CDR3 spells CASSLSVAYEQYF. The CDR3 nucleotides read TGTGCCAGCAGTTTGTCCGTTGCCTACGAGCAGTACTTC.

The chain joins TRBV12-3 or TRBV12-4 to TRBJ2-7, with TRBD2 matching 13 bases. This CDR3 region has 15 residues. The V and J ends lost 4 bases and 3 bases, in that order; junction bases with no gene match: 3. The DNA of the CDR3 is TGTGCCAGCAGTTCAAGACTAGCGGGAGGCTACGAGCAGTACTTC. Residues: CASSSRLAGGYEQYF.

This chain links TRBV4-2 with TRBJ2-7, with D unresolved. Germline V gene sequence: CDR1 LGHNA, CDR2 YNFKEQ. V was clipped by 0 bases and J by 2 bases, with 11 bases between them. This CDR3 has 15 residues. This CDR3 reads CASSQEVAPTYEQYF. Here the CDR3 DNA reads TGTGCCAGCAGCCAAGAAGTTGCACCAACCTACGAGCAGTACTTC.

The chain joins TRBV9 to TRBJ1-1, with D possibly matching TRBD1 (5 bases). Between the trimmed V and J ends, which lost 3 bases and 2 bases, there was a span of 11 bases. Germline-derived CDR1 and CDR2 are SGDLS and YYNGEE. This CDR3 comprises 14 residues. The CDR3: CASSADMGNTEAFF. Here the CDR3 DNA reads TGTGCCAGCAGCGCGGACATGGGAAACACTGAAGCTTTCTTT.

This rearrangement joins TRBV4-3 to TRBJ2-3; D not certain. This CDR3 is 16 amino acids long. The V gene lost 3 bases and the J gene lost 2 bases, with 15 bases spanning the gap. CDR1 is LGHNA, CDR2 YSLEER, per germline. The DNA of the CDR3 is TGCGCCAGCAGCCAGGAAGTGAGGACGGACACAGATACGCAGTATTTT. Amino acid sequence: CASSQEVRTDTDTQYF.

This clonotype was observed at least ten times. This rearrangement joins TRBV7-9 to TRBJ1-1; a weak D match, TRBD1 (5 bases). Germline V gene data show CDR1 as SEHNR and CDR2 as FQNEAQ (reference sequence). This CDR3 region has 15 residues. Trimming took 5 bases from V and 7 from J, leaving 20 bases between them. CDR3 nucleotides: TGTGCCAGCAGCGAGCTGATCCAGGGAAGGAGTGAAGCTTTCTTT. This sequence encodes CASSELIQGRSEAFF.

The chain recombines TRBV13 with TRBJ2-7, with 7 bases that match TRBD2. The CDR3 is made up of 14 amino acids. CDR1 PRHDT and CDR2 FYEKMQ come from the germline V gene (reference sequence). The V and J ends lost 0 bases and 3 bases, in that order; junction bases with no gene match: 2. The DNA for the CDR3 is TGTGCCAGCAGCTTAGGGCGCGGGAGCTACGAGCAGTACTTC. It encodes CASSLGRGSYEQYF.

J is TRBJ2-7 and V is TRBV9; TRBD1 matches 7 bases. The V and J ends lost 4 bases and 2 bases, in that order; junction bases with no gene match: 9. Germline values: CDR1 SGDLS, CDR2 YYNGEE. The CDR3 sequence is 15 residues long. DNA of the CDR3: TGTGCCAGCAGCCTGGCCGGGACAGCTACCTACGAGCAGTACTTC. Translating gives CASSLAGTATYEQYF.

This clonotype was counted a few times. CDR3 sequence reads: CSAKSSGSADTQYF. CDR3 nucleotides: TGCAGTGCTAAGTCTAGCGGGAGTGCAGATACGCAGTATTTT. The chain has TRBV20-1 and TRBJ2-3; 10 nucleotides line up with TRBD2. This CDR3 has 14 amino acids. With V trimmed by 4 bases and J by 4 bases, 5 bases remained unmatched. Germline V gene lookup returns CDR1 DFQATT and CDR2 SNEGSKA (reference sequence).

This clonotype was counted between two and nine times. The chain carries TRBV27 and TRBJ2-1, with D possibly being TRBD2 (6 bases). Germline-derived CDR1 and CDR2 are MNHEY and SMNVEV (reference sequence). The CDR3 runs 15 residues. Trimming cost V 3 bases and J 3 bases, with 12 bases left between them. The CDR3 nucleotides read TGTGCCAGCAGTTTTCCCGGGAGAGGCTACAATGAGCAGTTCTTC. Amino acids: CASSFPGRGYNEQFF.

In DNA form, the CDR3 reads TGCAGTGCTAGAGATGGGGGATTTGGCGAGACCCAGTACTTC. It encodes CSARDGGFGETQYF. V usage is TRBV20-1 and J usage is TRBJ2-5; D tentatively reads TRBD1 or TRBD2 (5 bases each). The CDR3 contains 14 residues. V dropped 0 bases and J dropped 5 bases, with 13 bases sitting between them. Germline values: CDR1 DFQATT, CDR2 SNEGSKA (reference sequence).

This clonotype was seen only a few times. The genes are TRBV12-3 or TRBV12-4 and TRBJ2-3; D tentatively reads TRBD1 or TRBD2 (5 bases each). The CDR3 covers 21 residues. Trimming cost V 3 bases and J 0 bases, with 28 bases left between them. The CDR3 spells CASSFPNRDVGAPLSTDTQYF. CDR3 DNA sequence: TGTGCCAGCAGTTTCCCTAACCGGGACGTCGGAGCACCTTTAAGCACAGATACGCAGTATTTT.